Reported below is one T cell receptor (beta chain). This record comes from a study of blood T cell repertoires in COVID-19. Background on the study: In each case, the material was cDNA or gDNA derived from T cells, B-cell-depleted T cells, or PBMCs.

Germline V gene lookup returns CDR1 SGHTA and CDR2 FQGNSA. Trimming removed 0 bases from V and 2 bases from J, with 20 bases in between. The CDR3 is 18 amino acids. Methods used by the authors: The assay estimated nucleated cells by amplifying reference gene primers. TCRdb's table, derived via immunoSEQ multiplex PCR, lists solely in-frame clones and lacks some. V and J calls and clone size are given by that table; D and trimming were obtained from the DNA. The table lists some 22,000 clones, about 89% of them singletons. Material for sequencing was peripheral blood. This sequence joins TRBV7-2 and TRBJ2-7; TRBD1 might be the D (6 bases). This clonotype originated in a human donor with active COVID-19. The donor label of this sample is uncertain. CDR3 in amino acids: CASSLAGPGTQNAYEQYF. CDR3 DNA: TGTGCCAGCAGCTTAGCGGGTCCCGGGACACAGAACGCCTACGAGCAGTACTTC.